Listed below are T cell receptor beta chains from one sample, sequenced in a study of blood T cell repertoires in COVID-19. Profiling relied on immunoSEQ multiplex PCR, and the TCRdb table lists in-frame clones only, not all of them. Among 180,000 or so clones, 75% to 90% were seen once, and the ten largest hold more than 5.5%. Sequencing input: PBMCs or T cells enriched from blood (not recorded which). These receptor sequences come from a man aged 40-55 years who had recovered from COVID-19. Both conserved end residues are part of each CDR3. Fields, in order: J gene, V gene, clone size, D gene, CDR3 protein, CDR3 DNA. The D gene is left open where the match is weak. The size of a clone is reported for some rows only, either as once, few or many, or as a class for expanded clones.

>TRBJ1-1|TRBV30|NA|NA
CAWSAGTNTEAFF
TGTGCCTGGAGCGCAGGCACGAACACTGAAGCTTTCTTT
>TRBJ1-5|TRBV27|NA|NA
CASSLSGVGSAQHF
TGTGCCAGCAGTTTATCCGGGGTGGGGTCGGCCCAGCATTTT
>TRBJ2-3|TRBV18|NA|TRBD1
CASSPGTGTDTQYF
TGTGCCAGCTCACCCGGGACAGGCACAGATACGCAGTATTTT
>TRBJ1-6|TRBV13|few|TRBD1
CASSLTGTGHNSPLHF
TGTGCCAGCAGCTTAACCGGGACAGGGCACAATTCACCCCTCCACTTT
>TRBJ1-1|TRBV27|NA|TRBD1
CASSPIPFGQGRRGTEAFF
TGTGCCAGCAGTCCCATACCCTTTGGACAGGGGAGACGGGGCACTGAAGCTTTCTTT
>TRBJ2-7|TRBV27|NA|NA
CASSLSLRAEQYF
TGTGCCAGCAGTTTATCGTTGAGAGCCGAGCAGTACTTC
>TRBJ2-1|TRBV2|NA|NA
CASSVASSYNEQFF
TGTGCCAGCAGTGTAGCGTCTAGCTACAATGAGCAGTTCTTC
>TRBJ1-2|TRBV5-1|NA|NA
CASSQRFDGVDNTF
TGCGCCAGCAGCCAACGATTCGACGGAGTGGATAACACCTTC
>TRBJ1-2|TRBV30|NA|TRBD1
CAWSGGQGLSYTF
TGTGCCTGGAGTGGGGGACAGGGACTCAGCTACACCTTC
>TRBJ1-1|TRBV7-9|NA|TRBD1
CASSSGQGRAFF
TGTGCCAGCAGCTCCGGACAGGGAAGAGCTTTCTTT
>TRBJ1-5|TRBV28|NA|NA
CASTPGQGNQPQHF
TGTGCCAGCACCCCGGGTCAGGGAAATCAGCCCCAGCATTTT
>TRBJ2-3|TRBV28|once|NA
CASSWSAADTQYF
TGTGCCAGCAGCTGGAGCGCGGCAGATACGCAGTATTTT
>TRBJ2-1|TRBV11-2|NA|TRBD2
CASSLGSSGSYEQFF
TGTGCCAGCAGCTTAGGGTCTAGCGGGAGCTATGAGCAGTTCTTC
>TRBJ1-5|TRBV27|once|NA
CASSLDNSHQPQHF
TGTGCCAGCAGTTTGGACAACTCTCATCAGCCCCAGCATTTT
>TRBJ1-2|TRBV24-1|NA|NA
CATSGREGYGYTF
TGTGCCACCAGTGGCAGGGAGGGCTATGGCTACACCTTC
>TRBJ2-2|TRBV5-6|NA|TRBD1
CASSFEKGQGTGELFF
TGTGCCAGCAGCTTCGAGAAAGGACAGGGGACCGGGGAGCTGTTTTTT
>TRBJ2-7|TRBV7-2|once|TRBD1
CASSSDRGEQYF
TGTGCCAGCAGCTCGGACAGGGGTGAGCAGTACTTC
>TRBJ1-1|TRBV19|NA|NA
CASSIKRTEAFF
TGTGCCAGTAGTATTAAGCGGACTGAAGCTTTCTTT
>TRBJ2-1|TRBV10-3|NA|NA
CASGTNNEQFF
TGTGCCAGCGGGACCAACAATGAGCAGTTCTTC
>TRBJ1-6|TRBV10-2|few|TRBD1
CASRAGGNSPLHF
TGCGCCAGCAGAGCAGGGGGCAATTCACCCCTCCACTTT
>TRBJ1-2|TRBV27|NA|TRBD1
CASSRGTGYYGYTF
TGTGCCAGCAGTCGGGGGACAGGTTACTATGGCTACACCTTC
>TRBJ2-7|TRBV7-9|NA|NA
CASSSSRVEQYF
TGTGCCAGCAGCTCCTCCAGGGTCGAGCAGTACTTC
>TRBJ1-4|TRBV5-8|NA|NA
CASSPGGHLLEKLFF
TGTGCCAGCAGCCCGGGGGGCCATTTGCTCGAAAAACTGTTTTTT
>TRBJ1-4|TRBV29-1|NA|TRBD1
CSVLQGSRVEKLFF
TGCAGCGTCCTACAGGGGAGCCGGGTTGAAAAACTGTTTTTT
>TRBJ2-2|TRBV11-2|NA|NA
CASAYLQGTGELFF
TGTGCCAGCGCATACCTTCAGGGTACCGGGGAGCTGTTTTTT
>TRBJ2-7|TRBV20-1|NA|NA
CSAQAYEQYF
TGCAGTGCTCAGGCCTACGAGCAGTACTTC
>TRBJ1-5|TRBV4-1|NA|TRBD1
CASSQGGGQGASFGNQPQHF
TGCGCCAGCAGCCAAGGCGGCGGCCAGGGGGCATCGTTCGGCAATCAGCCCCAGCATTTT
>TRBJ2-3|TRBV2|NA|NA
CASQRVGNTDTQYF
TGTGCCAGCCAGAGGGTAGGAAACACAGATACGCAGTATTTT
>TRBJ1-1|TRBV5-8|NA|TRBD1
CASSLIQGQGNTEAFF
TGTGCCAGCAGCTTAATTCAGGGACAGGGGAACACTGAAGCTTTCTTT
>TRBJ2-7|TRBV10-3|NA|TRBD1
CAISTGGSYEQYF
TGTGCCATCAGTACAGGGGGCTCCTACGAGCAGTACTTC
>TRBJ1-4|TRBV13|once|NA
CASSWGEEGEKLFF
TGTGCCAGCAGCTGGGGGGAAGAGGGTGAAAAACTGTTTTTT
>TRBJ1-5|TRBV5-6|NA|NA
CASSFRGYNQPQHF
TGTGCCAGCAGCTTCCGCGGATACAATCAGCCCCAGCATTTT
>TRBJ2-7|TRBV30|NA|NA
CAWNPGQGTYEQYF
TGTGCCTGGAATCCCGGACAAGGAACCTACGAGCAGTACTTC
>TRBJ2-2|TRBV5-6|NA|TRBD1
CASRGQGSTGELFF
TGTGCCAGCAGGGGACAGGGTTCCACCGGGGAGCTGTTTTTT
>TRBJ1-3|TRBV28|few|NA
CASTGTPLSGNTIYF
TGTGCCAGCACAGGGACACCCCTCTCTGGAAACACCATATATTTT